The 3 T cell receptor beta chains below all came from one sample that was sequenced in a study of control samples from healthy donors and cancer patients. The data were produced by immunoSEQ multiplex PCR, yet TCRdb's version contains in-frame clones alone and is incomplete. This table holds about 130,000 clones, under 95% found once. Sequencing was performed on PBMCs. All receptors come from a man between 50 and 59 years old with head and neck cancer.

V gene TRBV28 combines with J gene TRBJ2-3; 11 positions match TRBD2. The germline CDR1 and CDR2 sequences are MDHEN and SYDVKM. CDR3 length equals 16 residues. Germline trimming cut 5 bases from V and 6 bases from J; bases unmatched to any gene: 10. In nucleotides, the CDR3 is TGTGCCAGCAGTAACCCGACTAGCGGGGCTAGGGATACGCAGTATTTT. This gives the protein CASSNPTSGARDTQYF.

The chain recombines TRBV7-3 with TRBJ2-2; D is perhaps TRBD1 (6 bases). Between the trimmed V and J ends, which lost 4 bases and 1 base, there was a span of 13 bases. Germline V lookup: CDR1 SGHTA, CDR2 FQGTGA. The CDR3 runs to 16 residues. The CDR3 nucleotides are TGTGCCAGCAGCTCCGGTGGGGGCTTGAACACCGGGGAGCTGTTTTTT. Its translation: CASSSGGGLNTGELFF.

This chain uses TRBV4-2 with TRBJ2-2; TRBD2 matches at 8 bases. The CDR3 consists of 16 residues. J was trimmed by 5 bases and V by 1 base; bases with no gene match: 6. CDR1 and CDR2 (germline): LGHNA, YNFKEQ. CDR3 sequence reads: CASSQVLAGITGELFF. CDR3 coding DNA: TGTGCCAGCAGCCAAGTGTTAGCGGGGATAACCGGGGAGCTGTTTTTT.